Listed below are T cell receptor beta chains from one sample, sequenced in a study of regulatory T cells in long-lasting Graves disease. TCRdb analysed the multiplex PCR reads with MiXCR anew, one entry per CDR3 protein. The top ten hold around 20% of the sample, which has about 330,000 distinct CDR3 sequences, 15% to 20% seen once. These data were also reused for a study on T cells in Graves' hyperthyroidism and ophthalmopathy.

The source material was peripheral blood mononuclear cells (PBMCs), sampled at new diagnosis, from a patient treated with antithyroid drugs. These receptors were collected from a woman under 30 with Graves disease. CDR3s include the opening cysteine and the closing phenylalanine or tryptophan. Fields, in order: V gene, D gene, clone size, J gene, CDR3 protein, CDR3 DNA. The D gene is left open where the match is weak. Size tells how often a clone was seen (once, few, many) or the class of an expanded clone, and some rows leave it out.

V: TRBV29-1
D: NA
size: many
J: TRBJ2-3
CDR3: CSVFNDYGSTDTQYF
DNA: TGCAGCGTCTTTAACGACTATGGGAGCACAGATACGCAGTATTTT

V: TRBV7-8
D: NA
size: once
J: TRBJ1-4
CDR3: CASSLDMGDEKLFF
DNA: TGTGCCAGCAGCTTAGACATGGGCGATGAAAAACTGTTTTTT

V: TRBV6-1
D: NA
size: few
J: TRBJ2-1
CDR3: CASRLGWGMYNEQFF
DNA: TGTGCCAGCAGGTTGGGGTGGGGGATGTACAATGAGCAGTTCTTC

V: TRBV6-1
D: TRBD1
size: many
J: TRBJ2-7
CDR3: CASTIYTGGDYEQYF
DNA: TGTGCCAGCACCATATATACAGGGGGAGACTACGAGCAGTACTTC

V: TRBV20-1
D: NA
size: few
J: TRBJ1-2
CDR3: CSAIKGQPGYTF
DNA: TGCAGTGCTATTAAAGGACAGCCTGGCTACACCTTC

V: TRBV28
D: NA
size: NA
J: TRBJ1-3
CDR3: CASSEHWVSGNTIYF
DNA: TGTGCCAGCAGTGAACACTGGGTCTCTGGAAACACCATATATTTT

V: TRBV27
D: NA
size: few
J: TRBJ1-4
CDR3: CASSLVGYDEKLFF
DNA: TGTGCCAGCAGTTTAGTGGGGTATGATGAAAAACTGTTTTTT

V: TRBV5-6
D: TRBD1
size: NA
J: TRBJ2-7
CDR3: CASSLGQGAKLAYEQYF
DNA: TGTGCCAGCAGCTTGGGGCAGGGGGCGAAACTGGCCTACGAGCAGTACTTC

V: TRBV12-3/TRBV12-4
D: NA
size: NA
J: TRBJ1-1
CDR3: CASSLNTNTEAFF
DNA: TGTGCCAGCAGTTTAAACACCAACACTGAAGCTTTCTTT

V: TRBV7-9
D: TRBD1
size: few
J: TRBJ2-2
CDR3: CASSSEGTGEAGELFF
DNA: TGTGCCAGCAGCTCCGAGGGGACAGGGGAAGCCGGGGAGCTGTTTTTT

V: TRBV9
D: TRBD1
size: few
J: TRBJ2-1
CDR3: CASSGTGESSYNEQFF
DNA: TGTGCCAGCAGCGGAACAGGGGAAAGCTCCTACAATGAGCAGTTCTTC

V: TRBV7-9
D: NA
size: NA
J: TRBJ2-2
CDR3: CASSPSASNTGELFF
DNA: TGTGCCAGCAGCCCCAGCGCCTCCAACACCGGGGAGCTGTTTTTT

V: TRBV6-5
D: NA
size: NA
J: TRBJ1-3
CDR3: CASSYSARRGSGSGNTIYF
DNA: TGTGCCAGCAGTTACTCGGCGCGACGGGGATCAGGCTCTGGAAACACCATATATTTT

V: TRBV28
D: TRBD1
size: many
J: TRBJ2-7
CDR3: CASSLLGQNYEQYF
DNA: TGTGCCAGCAGTTTATTGGGACAGAACTACGAGCAGTACTTC

V: TRBV5-1
D: TRBD1
size: many
J: TRBJ2-1
CDR3: CASSSGTGGRRYNEQFF
DNA: TGCGCCAGCAGCTCCGGGACAGGGGGTCGACGGTACAATGAGCAGTTCTTC

V: TRBV24-1
D: NA
size: NA
J: TRBJ2-1
CDR3: CATSVVGTHNEQFF
DNA: TGTGCCACCAGTGTCGTCGGGACTCACAATGAGCAGTTCTTC

V: TRBV6-1
D: TRBD1
size: many
J: TRBJ2-2
CDR3: CASTAAGGISTGELFF
DNA: TGTGCCAGCACCGCCGCAGGGGGCATTAGCACCGGGGAGCTGTTTTTT

V: TRBV11-2
D: NA
size: many
J: TRBJ1-6
CDR3: CASSLGGTDNSPLHF
DNA: TGTGCCAGCAGCCTAGGGGGTACGGATAATTCACCCCTCCACTTT

V: TRBV13
D: NA
size: many
J: TRBJ2-3
CDR3: CASSRGPPDTQYF
DNA: TGTGCCAGCAGTCGGGGTCCCCCAGATACGCAGTATTTT

V: TRBV30
D: TRBD1
size: many
J: TRBJ1-4
CDR3: CAWSGGQGATNEKLFF
DNA: TGTGCCTGGAGTGGCGGACAGGGGGCAACTAATGAAAAACTGTTTTTT

V: TRBV19
D: NA
size: NA
J: TRBJ2-7
CDR3: CASSIDPAGPYEQYF
DNA: TGTGCCAGTAGTATAGATCCGGCAGGCCCCTACGAGCAGTACTTC

V: TRBV28
D: NA
size: many
J: TRBJ2-7
CDR3: CASSRDNYEQYF
DNA: TGTGCCAGCAGTCGGGACAACTACGAGCAGTACTTC

V: TRBV11-2
D: TRBD1
size: few
J: TRBJ2-7
CDR3: CASSATGLSYEQYF
DNA: TGTGCCAGTAGTGCGACAGGGCTTTCCTACGAGCAGTACTTC

V: TRBV5-1
D: TRBD1
size: NA
J: TRBJ2-6
CDR3: CASSQGEGGANVLTF
DNA: TGTGCCAGCAGCCAGGGGGAAGGAGGGGCCAACGTCCTGACTTTC

V: TRBV28
D: TRBD1
size: many
J: TRBJ1-2
CDR3: CATTETGQANYGYTF
DNA: TGTGCCACCACGGAGACAGGGCAAGCTAACTATGGCTACACCTTC

V: TRBV11-3
D: NA
size: many
J: TRBJ2-7
CDR3: CASSPRQSYEQYF
DNA: TGTGCCAGCAGCCCGCGACAGTCCTACGAGCAGTACTTC

V: TRBV7-9
D: TRBD2
size: many
J: TRBJ2-1
CDR3: CASSLAGLAKNNEQFF
DNA: TGTGCCAGCAGCTTGGCGGGACTAGCCAAAAACAATGAGCAGTTCTTC

V: TRBV5-1
D: NA
size: NA
J: TRBJ1-1
CDR3: CASSSDMNTEAFF
DNA: TGCGCCAGCAGCTCCGACATGAACACTGAAGCTTTCTTT

V: TRBV2
D: TRBD1
size: many
J: TRBJ2-2
CDR3: CASSGQGATGELFF
DNA: TGTGCCAGCAGCGGACAGGGGGCAACCGGGGAGCTGTTTTTT

V: TRBV7-9
D: TRBD1
size: NA
J: TRBJ2-1
CDR3: CASTRGQGSYNEQFF
DNA: TGTGCCAGCACCCGGGGACAGGGATCCTACAATGAGCAGTTCTTC

V: TRBV6-9
D: TRBD1
size: few
J: TRBJ2-7
CDR3: CASSYVGQGIYEQYF
DNA: TGTGCCAGCAGTTACGTAGGACAGGGGATTTACGAGCAGTACTTC

V: TRBV27
D: TRBD2
size: many
J: TRBJ2-5
CDR3: CASSTGLAAGYQETQYF
DNA: TGTGCCAGCAGTACGGGACTAGCGGCTGGGTACCAAGAGACCCAGTACTTC

V: TRBV6-1
D: NA
size: many
J: TRBJ1-5
CDR3: CASSEIVSNQPQHF
DNA: TGTGCCAGCAGTGAAATAGTTAGCAATCAGCCCCAGCATTTT

V: TRBV24-1
D: NA
size: NA
J: TRBJ1-3
CDR3: CATSDYRASSGNTIYF
DNA: TGTGCCACCAGTGATTACAGGGCGAGCTCTGGAAACACCATATATTTT

V: TRBV18
D: NA
size: NA
J: TRBJ2-3
CDR3: CASPPTSGTDTQYF
DNA: TGTGCCAGCCCGCCGACGTCAGGCACAGATACGCAGTATTTT

V: TRBV5-1
D: TRBD1
size: few
J: TRBJ1-2
CDR3: CASSQGVGGGYGYTF
DNA: TGCGCCAGCAGCCAGGGGGTAGGGGGCGGCTATGGCTACACCTTC

V: TRBV9
D: TRBD2
size: few
J: TRBJ2-1
CDR3: CASSSTSAPLDEQFF
DNA: TGTGCCAGCAGCTCCACTAGCGCTCCCCTCGATGAGCAGTTCTTC

V: TRBV2
D: NA
size: many
J: TRBJ2-4
CDR3: CASSEGGRRAKNIQYF
DNA: TGTGCCAGCAGTGAAGGTGGGAGGAGAGCCAAAAACATTCAGTACTTC

V: TRBV28
D: NA
size: many
J: TRBJ1-5
CDR3: CASGDLGQPQHF
DNA: TGTGCCAGCGGGGACCTAGGACAGCCCCAGCATTTT

V: TRBV5-1
D: TRBD2
size: few
J: TRBJ2-1
CDR3: CASSLGSGGVLYNEQFF
DNA: TGCGCCAGCAGCTTGGGTAGCGGGGGGGTTCTGTACAATGAGCAGTTCTTC

V: TRBV5-1
D: NA
size: many
J: TRBJ1-4
CDR3: CASSLASLRDNEKLFF
DNA: TGCGCCAGCAGCTTGGCCAGTCTCAGAGATAATGAAAAACTGTTTTTT

V: TRBV5-1
D: TRBD2
size: many
J: TRBJ2-1
CDR3: CASSLPGTTTDEQFF
DNA: TGCGCCAGCAGCTTGCCCGGGACTACGACGGATGAGCAGTTCTTC

V: TRBV6-2/TRBV6-3
D: NA
size: NA
J: TRBJ2-3
CDR3: CATASGTQRTDTQYF
DNA: TGTGCCACCGCCTCGGGAACTCAAAGGACAGATACGCAGTATTTT

V: TRBV19
D: NA
size: NA
J: TRBJ2-5
CDR3: CASSIHAGKETQYF
DNA: TGTGCCAGTAGTATTCACGCAGGGAAGGAGACCCAGTACTTC

V: TRBV12-3/TRBV12-4
D: NA
size: many
J: TRBJ2-1
CDR3: CASSPSGNNEQFF
DNA: TGTGCCAGCAGCCCCAGCGGTAACAATGAGCAGTTCTTC

V: TRBV2
D: TRBD1
size: many
J: TRBJ2-3
CDR3: CASRIDRGAPDTQYF
DNA: TGTGCCAGCAGGATCGACAGGGGCGCACCAGATACGCAGTATTTT

V: TRBV6-9
D: NA
size: NA
J: TRBJ2-2
CDR3: CASSYGRNTGELFF
DNA: TGTGCCAGCAGTTACGGACGGAACACCGGGGAGCTGTTTTTT

V: TRBV6-2/TRBV6-3
D: NA
size: NA
J: TRBJ1-1
CDR3: CASSLYRTATEAFF
DNA: TGTGCCAGCAGTTTGTATCGGACAGCCACTGAAGCTTTCTTT

V: TRBV6-1
D: NA
size: many
J: TRBJ2-1
CDR3: CASSEVLTQQQFF
DNA: TGTGCCAGCAGTGAGGTCTTGACACAACAACAGTTCTTC

V: TRBV11-2
D: TRBD2
size: once
J: TRBJ2-3
CDR3: CASSTRGGRATDTQYF
DNA: TGTGCCAGCAGCACCCGTGGGGGGAGGGCCACAGATACGCAGTATTTT

V: TRBV20-1
D: NA
size: many
J: TRBJ1-4
CDR3: CSAILRQREKLFF
DNA: TGCAGTGCTATCTTGAGGCAAAGGGAAAAACTGTTTTTT

V: TRBV30
D: TRBD2
size: many
J: TRBJ2-1
CDR3: CAWSVLAGGPRNEQFF
DNA: TGTGCCTGGAGTGTGCTAGCGGGAGGGCCTAGGAATGAGCAGTTCTTC

V: TRBV7-8
D: NA
size: many
J: TRBJ2-6
CDR3: CASSLPTGANVLTF
DNA: TGTGCCAGCAGCTTACCAACAGGGGCCAACGTCCTGACTTTC

V: TRBV3-1
D: NA
size: many
J: TRBJ2-2
CDR3: CASSHEQIRSAGELFF
DNA: TGTGCCAGCAGCCACGAACAGATCCGAAGTGCCGGGGAGCTGTTTTTT

V: TRBV27
D: NA
size: many
J: TRBJ2-5
CDR3: CASRRDPVVETQYF
DNA: TGTGCCAGCAGACGGGACCCGGTGGTAGAGACCCAGTACTTC